This T cell receptor (beta chain) was retrieved from a study of technical replicates of blood from a handful of donors. The protocol was immunoSEQ multiplex PCR, while the TCRdb copy is restricted to in-frame clones and leaves out a portion. The sample holds roughly 70,000 clones, about 97% seen once. The CDR3 is made up of 15 amino acids. Per germline, CDR1 MGHRA and CDR2 YSYEKL. V gave up 6 bases and J gave up 1 base; unmatched junction bases: 4. What was sequenced was T cells isolated from PBMCs. This chain links TRBV4-1 with TRBJ2-7, with 12 bases aligning to TRBD2. The TCR comes from a human donor in good health. This chain's CDR3 is CASSRGLAGSYEQYF. The CDR3 nucleotides are TGCGCCAGCAGTCGCGGACTAGCGGGATCCTACGAGCAGTACTTC.